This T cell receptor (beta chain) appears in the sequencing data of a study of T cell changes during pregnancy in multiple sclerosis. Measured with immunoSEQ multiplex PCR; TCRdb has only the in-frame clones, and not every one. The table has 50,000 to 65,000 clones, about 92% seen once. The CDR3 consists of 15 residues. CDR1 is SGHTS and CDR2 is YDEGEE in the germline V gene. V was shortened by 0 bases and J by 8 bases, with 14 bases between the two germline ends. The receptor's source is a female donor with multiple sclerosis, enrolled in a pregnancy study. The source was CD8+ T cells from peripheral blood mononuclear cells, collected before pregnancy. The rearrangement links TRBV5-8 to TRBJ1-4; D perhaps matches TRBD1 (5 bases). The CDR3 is CASSLGGGAGEKLFF. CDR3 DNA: TGTGCCAGCAGCTTGGGTGGAGGGGCAGGAGAAAAACTGTTTTTT. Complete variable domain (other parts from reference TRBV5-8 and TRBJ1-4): EAGVTQSPTHLIKTRGQQATLRCSPISGHTSVYWYQQALGLGLQFLLWYDEGEERNRGNFPPRFSGRQFPNYSSELNVNALELEDSALYLCASSLGGGAGEKLFFGSGTQLSVL.